These 22 T cell receptor beta chains originate from one sample sequenced in a study of blood T cell repertoires in COVID-19. Sequencing used immunoSEQ multiplex PCR; TCRdb keeps in-frame clones, though not all of them. Of fewer than 45,000 clones listed, about 80% were seen once; the top ten hold around 15%. The sample was peripheral blood. The receptors were sampled from a human donor in a cohort sampled during active COVID-19.

This rearrangement joins TRBV24-1 to TRBJ1-1, with D unresolved. With 5 bases removed from V and 1 base from J, the gap between germline ends came to 7 bases. The CDR3 is made up of 13 amino acids. Germline CDR1 reads KGHDR; CDR2 reads SFDVKD. CDR3 DNA sequence: TGTGCCACCAGTGGATCGGGGAACACTGAAGCTTTCTTT. Translation gives CATSGSGNTEAFF.

The rearrangement links TRBV5-1 to TRBJ1-3; the match to TRBD1 covers 11 bases. The CDR3 totals 16 residues. J lost 4 bases, V lost 7 bases, and 10 bases had no gene match. In germline, CDR1 is SGHRS, CDR2 YFSETQ. The CDR3 reads CASSSTGTGGGNTIYF. In nucleotides, the CDR3 is TGCGCCAGCTCCTCCACGGGGACAGGGGGAGGAAACACCATATATTTT.

This chain joins TRBV6-5 and TRBJ1-2, with a tentative D call TRBD1 (5 bases). V gave up 6 bases and J gave up 2 bases, with 10 bases separating them. CDR3 length equals 13 residues. In germline, CDR1 is MNHEY, CDR2 SVGAGI. The chain's CDR3 is CASRTDGNYGYTF. CDR3 DNA sequence: TGTGCCAGCAGGACAGACGGCAACTATGGCTACACCTTC.

The CDR3 loop reads CASSLGGTGGAGYGYTF. CDR3 nucleotides: TGTGCCAGCAGCTTGGGGGGGACAGGGGGCGCCGGCTATGGCTACACCTTC. The V gene is TRBV5-4, the J gene TRBJ1-2; TRBD1 aligns across 12 bases. The CDR3 runs 17 residues. The germline V gene has CDR1 SGHNT and CDR2 YYREEE (reference sequence). Germline trimming cut 0 bases from V and 4 bases from J; bases unmatched to any gene: 7.

V and J are TRBV10-3 and TRBJ1-1, with a tentative D call TRBD1 (5 bases). V was clipped by 9 bases and J by 1 base, with 12 bases between them. The CDR3 consists of 13 residues. Germline V gives CDR1 ENHRY, CDR2 SYGVKD. Here the CDR3 DNA reads TGTGCCATGGCGGGGGGTGGGAACACTGAAGCTTTCTTT. Amino acid sequence: CAMAGGGNTEAFF.

A word on this clone: Other DNA sequences from this sample encode an identical CDR3 as well. The V call is TRBV27, the J call TRBJ2-2; D is possibly TRBD1 (6 bases). Germline V lookup: CDR1 MNHEY, CDR2 SMNVEV (reference sequence). This CDR3 is 15 amino acids long. Trimming shortened V by 3 bases and J by 1 base, and 9 bases separated the two germline ends. This CDR3 reads CASSFSTGNTGELFF. The CDR3, as DNA: TGTGCCAGCAGTTTCTCGACAGGGAACACCGGGGAGCTGTTTTTT.

This clone was recorded once. The CDR3 nucleotides read TGTGCCAGCAGTTTGGGGACAGAAACAGATACGCAGTATTTT. This sequence encodes CASSLGTETDTQYF. The chain has TRBV28 and TRBJ2-3; 7 bases map to TRBD1. The CDR3 consists of 14 residues. Per the germline V gene, CDR1 is MDHEN and CDR2 is SYDVKM. J gave up 3 bases and V 3 bases, and 3 bases lay outside the gene matches.

V and J are TRBV7-2 and TRBJ2-1; 7 bases are shared with TRBD1. From germline, CDR1 is SGHTA and CDR2 FQGNSA. Trimming took 5 bases from V and 7 from J; bases not matched to a gene: 8. There are 14 residues in the CDR3. CDR3 sequence (DNA): TGTGCCAGCAGCAAGGGGGCGGGTCGGAATGAGCAGTTCTTC. This encodes CASSKGAGRNEQFF.

The CDR3 DNA follows: TGTGCCTGGAGTCCAGGGTGGGACACTGAAGCTTTCTTT. Translated, it gives CAWSPGWDTEAFF. V gene TRBV30 combines with J gene TRBJ1-1, with D perhaps TRBD1 (5 bases). This CDR3 comprises 13 residues. Trimming left V 2 bases short and J 3 bases short, with 10 bases between. Germline V gene sequence: CDR1 GTSNPN, CDR2 SVGIG (reference sequence).

The genes are TRBV18 and TRBJ2-1, with D maybe TRBD1 (5 bases). The V and J ends lost 2 bases and 8 bases respectively, with 13 bases between them. This CDR3 is built from 14 residues. CDR1 and CDR2 from the germline V gene are KGHSH and LQKENI. CDR3 in amino acids: CASSPRTTAHEQFF. Written as DNA, the CDR3 is TGTGCCAGCTCACCAAGGACAACCGCCCATGAGCAGTTCTTC.

The chain recombines TRBV6-5 with TRBJ1-3; perhaps TRBD1 as D (6 bases). The CDR3 loop spans 16 amino acids. The ends were cut back, 2 bases at V and 0 bases at J, with 11 bases in the middle. Germline V gives CDR1 MNHEY, CDR2 SVGAGI. Here the CDR3 reads CASSYDGQSSGNTIYF. Here the CDR3 DNA reads TGTGCCAGCAGTTACGACGGACAGAGCTCTGGAAACACCATATATTTT.

The V and J genes are TRBV5-1 and TRBJ1-1; tentative D call: TRBD1 (5 bases). Trimming pared 0 bases from V and 4 bases from J, leaving 13 bases between. There are 15 residues in the CDR3. Germline loops: CDR1 SGHRS, CDR2 YFSETQ. The CDR3 bases are TGCGCCAGCAGCTTGGGGTCCTCAGGGCTCACTGAAGCTTTCTTT. It is translated as CASSLGSSGLTEAFF.

The chain uses TRBV5-1 and TRBJ2-1, with D maybe TRBD1 (6 bases). The CDR3 runs to 18 residues. Germline CDR1 reads SGHRS; CDR2 reads YFSETQ. Trimming took off 0 bases at V and 1 base at J, with 17 bases between the two ends. The chain's CDR3 is CASSLAGSRGESYNEQFF. The CDR3, as DNA: TGCGCCAGCAGCTTGGCCGGTTCCAGGGGCGAATCCTACAATGAGCAGTTCTTC.

The chain combines TRBV5-6 with TRBJ1-2; possibly TRBD1 for D (5 bases). V lost 0 bases and J 2 bases, leaving 14 bases between the germline ends. CDR3 size: 16 residues. Germline CDR1 and CDR2: SGHDT and YYEEEE. The CDR3 DNA reads TGTGCCAGCAGCTTGGCCGGGGGGGAACTAAACTATGGCTACACCTTC. It translates to CASSLAGGELNYGYTF.

This sequence joins TRBV7-2 and TRBJ2-7; no firm D call. This CDR3 comprises 14 residues. The V gene lost 5 bases and the J gene lost 1 base, with 12 bases spanning the gap. The V gene's germline CDR1 is SGHTA and CDR2 FQGNSA. The CDR3 reads CASSPMHSSYEQYF. For the CDR3, the DNA is TGTGCCAGCAGCCCAATGCACTCTTCCTACGAGCAGTACTTC.

The chain has TRBV30 and TRBJ2-3; D might be TRBD1 (8 bases). The CDR3 extends over 16 amino acids. Trimming removed 5 bases at V and 6 bases at J, with 24 bases between. The germline gives CDR1 GTSNPN, CDR2 SVGIG (reference sequence). CDR3 residues: CAWVRGGTGFRDTQYF. The CDR3 nucleotides read TGTGCCTGGGTTCGGGGAGGGACAGGCTTTCGGGATACGCAGTATTTT.

The gene calls are TRBV7-2 and TRBJ1-1; TRBD1 matches at 9 bases. This CDR3 region has 15 residues. The J segment lost 7 bases and the V segment lost 5 bases, leaving 11 bases of the junction unmatched. Germline V gene sequence: CDR1 SGHTA, CDR2 FQGNSA. As DNA, the CDR3 is TGTGCCAGCAGCCCCAATGGACAGGGGTTAGGTGAAGCTTTCTTT. Translation: CASSPNGQGLGEAFF. Full variable domain (missing parts from reference TRBV7-2 and TRBJ1-1): GAGVSQSPSNKVTEKGKDVELRCDPISGHTALYWYRQSLGQGLEFLIYFQGNSAPDKSGLPSDRFSAERTGGSVSTLTIQRTQQEDSAVYLCASSPNGQGLGEAFFGQGTRLTVV.

The chain joins TRBV6-1 to TRBJ2-1; 16 bases are a match to TRBD2. The CDR3 totals 19 residues. After removal of 1 base from V and 2 bases from J, the junction contained 5 bases not matched to a gene. CDR1 and CDR2 from the germline V gene are MNHNS and SASEGT. The CDR3: CASSEGWGLAGGAYNEQFF. CDR3 sequence (DNA): TGTGCCAGCAGTGAAGGATGGGGACTAGCGGGAGGGGCCTACAATGAGCAGTTCTTC.

The CDR3 DNA reads as TGTGCCAGCAGCCCCGCCGTTAGGACAGGGCATGGCTACACCTTC. This encodes CASSPAVRTGHGYTF. The V gene is TRBV7-2, the J gene TRBJ1-2, with TRBD1 identical over 8 bases. V lost 5 bases to trimming and J lost 6 bases; unmatched junction nucleotides: 11. Per germline, CDR1 SGHTA and CDR2 FQGNSA. The CDR3 is 15 residues long.

The chain links TRBV27 to TRBJ2-7, with D maybe TRBD2 (7 bases). This CDR3 spans 15 amino acids. V lost 6 bases to trimming and J lost 4 bases, with 19 bases between them. Per the germline V gene, CDR1 is MNHEY and CDR2 is SMNVEV (reference sequence). CDR3 DNA sequence: TGTGCCAGCAGCCGTGGGGGGGAGGGGGATTACGAGCAGTACTTC. This sequence encodes CASSRGGEGDYEQYF.

The V gene is TRBV7-8, the J gene TRBJ2-5; D remains unclear. V was pared by 5 bases and J by 2 bases, with 9 bases between. The CDR3 totals 13 residues. CDR1 and CDR2 (germline): SGHVS, FQNEAQ. The CDR3: CASSPPRQETQYF. The CDR3 coding sequence is TGTGCCAGCAGCCCCCCCCGTCAAGAGACCCAGTACTTC.

This clone was detected once. The rearrangement links TRBV7-2 to TRBJ2-1; 13 bases are shared with TRBD2. V shed 5 bases and J 8 bases; nucleotides not matched to a gene: 6. The CDR3 loop spans 15 amino acids. Germline V gene lookup returns CDR1 SGHTA and CDR2 FQGNSA. The CDR3 nucleotides are TGTGCCAGCAGCCCGCGGACTAGCGGGAGCTATGAGCAGTTCTTC. This encodes CASSPRTSGSYEQFF.